The subject of this entry is one T cell receptor (delta chain). The antigen is unknown. Given a far larger clone just one base away, this is likely a sequencing read error. Other nucleotide sequences from this sample produce the same CDR3. Vgamma9/Vdelta2+ and Vdelta2-negative gammadelta T cells were flow-sorted from PBMC for bulk sequencing. TCRdb ran CATT on the multiplex PCR reads. The sample has approximately 90,000 delta-chain clones, 0.95% to 1% seen once. The source of the sample is a study of γδ T cells in repeated Plasmodium falciparum infection. Study details: Over roughly 640 days, donors received four mosquito-bite P. falciparum NF54 infections. Each infection was followed by sampling at 21 days, plus baseline and some pre-infection draws.

Study-wide results and caveats: Many TCRgamma sequences overlapped between individuals in stable Vgamma9/Vdelta2+ repertoires.

The CDR3 extends over 25 amino acids. Germline values: CDR1 GEAIGNYY, CDR2 EKD. V lost 3 bases and J lost 0, with 43 bases in between. Sequencing was carried out using gamma-delta T cells from blood. V usage is TRDV2 and J usage is TRDJ1; tentatively, D is TRDD2 or TRDD3 (5 bases each). TCRdb supplies no J gene; here it was assigned by aligning the nucleotide sequence to germline. This sequence was found in a pool of human donors (malaria-infected and uninfected, not separated). CDR3 sequence: CACDYFRYTRSPEVRPLQYTDKLIF. Here the CDR3 DNA reads TGTGCCTGTGACTACTTTCGGTATACGCGGTCCCCAGAGGTCCGGCCCCTTCAGTACACCGATAAACTCATCTTT.